A selection of T cell receptor beta chains follows, all from one sample in a study of blood T cell repertoires in COVID-19. Assay used: immunoSEQ multiplex PCR; TCRdb lists only in-frame clones, some missing. The repertoire holds around 470,000 clones, roughly 87% seen once, with 0.7% to 1% in the top ten. What was sequenced was peripheral blood. The receptors here all came from a man between 18 and 35 years old with COVID-19, enrolled during active disease. Each CDR3 is given with its conserved first and last residue. A D gene is named only where the DNA matches it firmly. Not every row has a clone size; where given, it reads once, few, many or a size class.

d_call	v_call	clone_size	j_call	cdr3_aa	cdr3_nt
TRBD2	TRBV11-1	.	TRBJ2-5	CASSFTWTSGKETQYF	TGTGCCAGCAGCTTCACCTGGACTAGCGGAAAAGAGACCCAGTACTTC
.	TRBV4-2	few	TRBJ2-3	CASSQDRGWLSTDTQYF	TGTGCCAGCAGCCAAGATCGGGGATGGCTTAGCACAGATACGCAGTATTTT
.	TRBV6-5	once	TRBJ2-7	CASMGSSYEQYF	TGTGCCAGCATGGGCAGTTCCTACGAGCAGTACTTC
TRBD1	TRBV19	.	TRBJ2-2	CASSTRQGMAGELFF	TGTGCCAGTAGTACGAGACAGGGTATGGCCGGGGAGCTGTTTTTT
TRBD1	TRBV19	.	TRBJ1-4	CASSGTDYEKLFF	TGTGCCAGTTCCGGGACAGACTATGAAAAACTGTTTTTT
.	TRBV6-5	.	TRBJ1-6	CASGKTGPLHF	TGTGCCAGCGGAAAAACAGGCCCCCTCCACTTT
.	TRBV6-5	.	TRBJ2-7	CASTPSGTTSYEQYF	TGTGCCAGCACCCCCTCCGGGACAACCTCCTACGAGCAGTACTTC
TRBD2	TRBV4-1	.	TRBJ2-7	CASSRGGSSYEQYF	TGCGCCAGCTCACGGGGCGGGAGTTCGTACGAGCAGTACTTC
.	TRBV19	few	TRBJ1-1	CASSPPRTEAFF	TGTGCCAGTAGTCCCCCCCGCACTGAAGCTTTCTTT
.	TRBV7-9	.	TRBJ2-7	CASSSHYSYEQYF	TGTGCCAGCAGCTCACACTATAGCTACGAGCAGTACTTC
.	TRBV14	.	TRBJ2-7	CASSQYEGAYEQYF	TGTGCCAGCAGCCAGTATGAGGGGGCCTACGAGCAGTACTTC
TRBD2	TRBV14	.	TRBJ2-3	CASSRLAITDTQYF	TGTGCCAGCAGCCGACTAGCAATCACAGATACGCAGTATTTT
TRBD2	TRBV2	.	TRBJ2-1	CASSRLAGVSNEQFF	TGTGCCAGCAGCAGACTAGCGGGAGTCTCGAATGAGCAGTTCTTC
TRBD2	TRBV5-3	.	TRBJ2-1	CARRGGLATHNEQFF	TGTGCCAGAAGGGGCGGACTAGCGACCCACAATGAGCAGTTCTTC
.	TRBV11-2	.	TRBJ2-7	CASSLGQMEYF	TGTGCCAGCAGCTTAGGACAGATGGAGTACTTC
TRBD1	TRBV7-9	.	TRBJ1-4	CASSQGANEKLFF	TGTGCCAGCAGCCAGGGGGCTAATGAAAAACTGTTTTTT
TRBD2	TRBV30	.	TRBJ2-5	CAWTGGLAGVETQYF	TGTGCCTGGACCGGGGGGCTAGCGGGAGTGGAGACCCAGTACTTC
.	TRBV6-1	.	TRBJ1-3	CASSEYPSGSTIYF	TGTGCCAGCAGTGAATACCCTTCGGGGAGCACCATATATTTT
.	TRBV6-2/TRBV6-3	.	TRBJ2-7	CASSFQQTHEQYF	TGTGCCAGCAGCTTCCAACAAACCCACGAGCAGTACTTC
.	TRBV20-1	few	TRBJ1-5	CSASGDNLNQPQHF	TGCAGTGCTAGTGGGGACAACCTTAATCAGCCCCAGCATTTT
TRBD2	TRBV27	.	TRBJ2-7	CASSLYPAGAYEQYF	TGTGCCAGCAGTTTATATCCAGCGGGAGCCTACGAGCAGTACTTC
TRBD1	TRBV2	.	TRBJ1-4	CASNRDRSATNEKLFF	TGTGCCAGCAACCGGGACAGGAGTGCAACTAATGAAAAACTGTTTTTT
.	TRBV12-5	.	TRBJ2-7	CASDSPYEQYF	TGTGCTAGTGACTCGCCCTACGAGCAGTACTTC
.	TRBV6-1	.	TRBJ1-1	CASSEFPGAFF	TGTGCCAGCAGTGAGTTTCCCGGAGCTTTCTTT
TRBD1	TRBV7-9	.	TRBJ2-7	CASSLTGGSKDEQYF	TGTGCCAGCAGCTTAACAGGGGGCTCAAAGGACGAGCAGTACTTC
TRBD1	TRBV27	.	TRBJ1-6	CASSSPGQGGYNSPLHF	TGTGCCAGCAGTTCCCCGGGACAGGGCGGATATAATTCACCCCTCCACTTT
TRBD1	TRBV7-9	.	TRBJ1-2	CASSLQGAGYTF	TGTGCCAGCAGCCTACAGGGGGCTGGCTACACCTTC
TRBD1	TRBV2	.	TRBJ1-2	CASRQTGGGDGYTF	TGTGCCAGCAGACAGACAGGGGGCGGCGATGGCTACACCTTC
.	TRBV7-9	.	TRBJ2-3	CASSVTTADTQYF	TGTGCCAGCAGCGTCACTACCGCAGATACGCAGTATTTT
.	TRBV27	.	TRBJ1-5	CARSPGLSSNQPQHF	TGTGCCAGGTCCCCGGGACTCAGTAGCAATCAGCCCCAGCATTTT